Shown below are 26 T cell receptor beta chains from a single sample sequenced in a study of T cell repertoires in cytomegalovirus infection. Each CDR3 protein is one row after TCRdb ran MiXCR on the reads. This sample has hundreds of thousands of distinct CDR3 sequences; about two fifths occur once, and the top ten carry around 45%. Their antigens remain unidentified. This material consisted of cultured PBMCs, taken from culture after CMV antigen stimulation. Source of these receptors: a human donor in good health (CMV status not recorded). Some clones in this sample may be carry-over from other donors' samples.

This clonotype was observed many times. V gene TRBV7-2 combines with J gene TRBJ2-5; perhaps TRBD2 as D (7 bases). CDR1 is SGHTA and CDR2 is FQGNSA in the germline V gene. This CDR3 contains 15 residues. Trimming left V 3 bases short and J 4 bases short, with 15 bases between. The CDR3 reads CASSLGGAGGETQYF. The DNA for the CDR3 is TGTGCCAGCAGCTTGGGGGGGGCCGGTGGAGAGACCCAGTACTTC.

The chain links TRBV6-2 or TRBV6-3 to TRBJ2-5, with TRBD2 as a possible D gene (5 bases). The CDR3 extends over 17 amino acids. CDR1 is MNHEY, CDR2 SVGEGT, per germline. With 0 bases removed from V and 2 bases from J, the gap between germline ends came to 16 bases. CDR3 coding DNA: TGTGCCAGCAGTTACTCCTCTTCGGCGGGCTATCAAGAGACCCAGTACTTC. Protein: CASSYSSSAGYQETQYF.

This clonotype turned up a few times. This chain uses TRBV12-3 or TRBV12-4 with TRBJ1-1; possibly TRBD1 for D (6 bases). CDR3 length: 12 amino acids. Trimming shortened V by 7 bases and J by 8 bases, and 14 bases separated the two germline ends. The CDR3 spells CASTPRGREAFF. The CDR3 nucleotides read TGTGCCAGCACCCCCCGGGGGCGGGAAGCTTTCTTT.

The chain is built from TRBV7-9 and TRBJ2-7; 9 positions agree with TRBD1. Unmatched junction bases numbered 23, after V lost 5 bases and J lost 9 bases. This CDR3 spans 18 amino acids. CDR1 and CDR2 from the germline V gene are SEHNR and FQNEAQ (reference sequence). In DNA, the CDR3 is TGTGCCAGCAGCCCAGTCCCGGGACAGGGACCCCCAGGAAGCTGGCAGTACTTC. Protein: CASSPVPGQGPPGSWQYF.

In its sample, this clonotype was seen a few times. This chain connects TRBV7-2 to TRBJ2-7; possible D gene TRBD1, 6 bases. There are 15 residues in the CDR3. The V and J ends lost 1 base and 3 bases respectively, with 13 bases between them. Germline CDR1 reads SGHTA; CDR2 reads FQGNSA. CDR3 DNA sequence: TGTGCCAGCAGCTTAGAGACAGGTGGTGGCTACGAGCAGTACTTC. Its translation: CASSLETGGGYEQYF.

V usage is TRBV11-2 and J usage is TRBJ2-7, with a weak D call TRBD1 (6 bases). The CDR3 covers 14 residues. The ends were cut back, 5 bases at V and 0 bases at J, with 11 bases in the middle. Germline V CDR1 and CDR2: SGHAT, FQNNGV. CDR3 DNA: TGTGCCAGCAGCGGGACATCGAGCTCCTACGAGCAGTACTTC. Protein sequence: CASSGTSSSYEQYF. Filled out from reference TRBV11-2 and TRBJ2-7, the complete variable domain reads EAGVAQSPRYKIIEKRQSVAFWCNPISGHATLYWYQQILGQGPKLLIQFQNNGVVDDSQLPKDRFSAERLKGVDSTLKIQPAKLEDSAVYLCASSGTSSSYEQYFGPGTRLTVT.

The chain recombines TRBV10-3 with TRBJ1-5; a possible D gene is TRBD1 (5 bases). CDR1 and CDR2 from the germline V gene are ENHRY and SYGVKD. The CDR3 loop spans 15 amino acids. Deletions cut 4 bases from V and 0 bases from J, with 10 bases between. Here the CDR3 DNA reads TGTGCCATCAGTGCCGGACAAGATAGCAATCAGCCCCAGCATTTT. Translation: CAISAGQDSNQPQHF.

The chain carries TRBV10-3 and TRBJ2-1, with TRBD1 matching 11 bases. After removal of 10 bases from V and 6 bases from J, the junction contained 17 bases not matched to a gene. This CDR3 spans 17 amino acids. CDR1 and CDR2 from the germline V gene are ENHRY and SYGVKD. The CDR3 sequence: CATESSIRTGGSNEQFF. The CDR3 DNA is TGTGCCACCGAATCCTCAATAAGGACAGGGGGCAGCAATGAGCAGTTCTTC.

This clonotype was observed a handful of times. The CDR3 protein is CASSPRLSAKNIQYF. CDR3 nucleotide sequence: TGTGCCAGCAGCCCGCGGCTATCGGCCAAAAACATTCAGTACTTC. This chain connects TRBV7-8 to TRBJ2-4; D is unresolved. Germline V CDR1 and CDR2: SGHVS, FQNEAQ. V was cut by 5 bases and J by 1 base, with 12 bases left in between. This CDR3 has 15 residues.

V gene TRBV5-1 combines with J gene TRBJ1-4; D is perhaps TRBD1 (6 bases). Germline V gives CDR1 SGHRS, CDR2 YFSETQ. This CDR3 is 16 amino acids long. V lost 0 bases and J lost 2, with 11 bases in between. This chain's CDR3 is CASSLEGGRTNEKLFF. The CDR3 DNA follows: TGCGCCAGCAGCTTGGAGGGGGGTCGGACTAATGAAAAACTGTTTTTT.

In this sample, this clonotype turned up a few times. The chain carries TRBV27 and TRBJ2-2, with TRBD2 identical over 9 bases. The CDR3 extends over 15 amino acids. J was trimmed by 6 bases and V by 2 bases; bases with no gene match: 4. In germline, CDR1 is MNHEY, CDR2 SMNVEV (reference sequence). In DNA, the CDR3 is TGTGCCAGCAGTTTAGGGACTAGCTTTTCCGGGGAGCTGTTTTTT. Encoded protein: CASSLGTSFSGELFF.

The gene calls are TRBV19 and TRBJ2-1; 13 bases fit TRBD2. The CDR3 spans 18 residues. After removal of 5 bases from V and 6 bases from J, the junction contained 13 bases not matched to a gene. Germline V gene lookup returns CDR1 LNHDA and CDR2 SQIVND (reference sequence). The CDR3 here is CASSSLTPLAGGSNEQFF. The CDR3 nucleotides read TGTGCCAGTAGTTCCCTGACCCCACTAGCGGGAGGGAGCAATGAGCAGTTCTTC.

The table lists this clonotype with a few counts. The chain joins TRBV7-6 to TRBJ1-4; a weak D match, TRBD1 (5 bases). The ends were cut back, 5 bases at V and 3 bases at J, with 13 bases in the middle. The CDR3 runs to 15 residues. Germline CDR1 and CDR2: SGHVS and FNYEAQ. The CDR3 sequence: CASSGSGRPNEKLFF. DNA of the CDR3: TGTGCCAGCAGCGGATCAGGGAGGCCTAATGAAAAACTGTTTTTT.

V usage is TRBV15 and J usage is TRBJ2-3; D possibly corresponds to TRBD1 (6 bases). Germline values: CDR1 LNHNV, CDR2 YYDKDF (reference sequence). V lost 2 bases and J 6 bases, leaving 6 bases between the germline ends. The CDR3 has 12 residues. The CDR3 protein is CATSRQGDTQYF. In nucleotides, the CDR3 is TGTGCCACCAGCAGACAGGGGGATACGCAGTATTTT. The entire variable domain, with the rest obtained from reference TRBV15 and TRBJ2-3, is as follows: DAMVIQNPRYQVTQFGKPVTLSCSQTLNHNVMYWYQQKSSQAPKLLFHYYDKDFNNEADTPDNFQSRRPNTSFCFLDIRSPGLGDTAMYLCATSRQGDTQYFGPGTRLTVL.

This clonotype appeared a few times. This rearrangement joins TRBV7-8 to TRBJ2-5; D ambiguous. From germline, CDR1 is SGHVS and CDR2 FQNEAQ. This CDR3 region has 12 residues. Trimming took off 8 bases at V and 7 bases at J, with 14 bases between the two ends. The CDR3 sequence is CASLAFPGTQYF. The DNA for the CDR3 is TGTGCCAGCTTAGCCTTTCCCGGGACCCAGTACTTC. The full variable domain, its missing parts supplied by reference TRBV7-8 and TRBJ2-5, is GAGVSQSPRYKVAKRGQDVALRCDPISGHVSLFWYQQALGQGPEFLTYFQNEAQLDKSGLPSDRFFAERPEGSVSTLKIQRTQQEDSAVYLCASLAFPGTQYFGPGTRLLVL.

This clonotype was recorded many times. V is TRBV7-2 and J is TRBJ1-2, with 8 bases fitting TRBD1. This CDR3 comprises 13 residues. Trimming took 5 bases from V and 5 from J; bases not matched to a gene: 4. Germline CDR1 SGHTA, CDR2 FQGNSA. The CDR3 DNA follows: TGTGCCAGCAGCCCAGGGGGCGAGTATGGCTACACCTTC. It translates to CASSPGGEYGYTF.

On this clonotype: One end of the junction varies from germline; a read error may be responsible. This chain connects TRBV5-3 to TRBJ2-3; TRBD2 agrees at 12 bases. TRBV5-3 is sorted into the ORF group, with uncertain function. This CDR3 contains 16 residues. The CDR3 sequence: CASSSSSGGAGDTQYF. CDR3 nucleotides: TGTGCCAGCAGCTCCTCTAGCGGGGGGGCCGGGGATACGCAGTATTTT.

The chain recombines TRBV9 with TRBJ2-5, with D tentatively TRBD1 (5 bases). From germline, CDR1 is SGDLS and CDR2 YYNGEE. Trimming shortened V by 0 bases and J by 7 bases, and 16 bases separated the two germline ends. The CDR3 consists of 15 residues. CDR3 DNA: TGTGCCAGCAGCGTAGGCCCCGGGCCCCAGGGGACCCAGTACTTC. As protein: CASSVGPGPQGTQYF.

In nucleotides, the CDR3 is TGTGCCAGCAGCCAAGATGGGGCTAGCGGGGGGGAGCCAGAGACCCAGTACTTC. It is translated as CASSQDGASGGEPETQYF. The chain employs TRBV4-2 and TRBJ2-5; TRBD2 aligns across 12 bases. The length of the CDR3 is 18 residues. Per germline, CDR1 LGHNA and CDR2 YNFKEQ. Trimming cost V 0 bases and J 4 bases; bases outside gene matches: 9.

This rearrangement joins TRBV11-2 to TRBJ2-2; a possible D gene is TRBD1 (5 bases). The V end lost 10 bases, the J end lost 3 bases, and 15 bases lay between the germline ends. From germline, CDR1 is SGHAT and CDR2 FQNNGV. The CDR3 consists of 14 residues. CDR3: CATASGADTGELFF. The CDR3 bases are TGTGCCACCGCAAGTGGGGCGGACACCGGGGAGCTGTTTTTT. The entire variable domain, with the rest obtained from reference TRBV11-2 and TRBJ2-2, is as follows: EAGVAQSPRYKIIEKRQSVAFWCNPISGHATLYWYQQILGQGPKLLIQFQNNGVVDDSQLPKDRFSAERLKGVDSTLKIQPAKLEDSAVYLCATASGADTGELFFGEGSRLTVL.

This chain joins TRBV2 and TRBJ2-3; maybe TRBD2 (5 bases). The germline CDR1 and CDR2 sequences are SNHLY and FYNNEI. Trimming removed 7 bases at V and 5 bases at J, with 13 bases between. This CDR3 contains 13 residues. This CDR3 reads CASKDGIRDTQYF. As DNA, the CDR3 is TGTGCCAGCAAGGACGGGATCCGAGATACGCAGTATTTT.

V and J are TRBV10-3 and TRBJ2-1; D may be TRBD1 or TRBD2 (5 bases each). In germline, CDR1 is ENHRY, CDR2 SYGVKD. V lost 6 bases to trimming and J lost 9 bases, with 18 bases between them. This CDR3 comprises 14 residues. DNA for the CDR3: TGTGCCATCAGCGAGCTTCAGACTGGGGGTGAGCAGTTCTTC. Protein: CAISELQTGGEQFF.

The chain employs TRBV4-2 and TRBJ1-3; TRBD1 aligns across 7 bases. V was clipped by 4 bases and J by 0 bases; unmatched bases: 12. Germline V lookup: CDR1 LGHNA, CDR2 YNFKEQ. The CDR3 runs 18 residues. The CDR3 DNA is TGTGCCAGCAGCCGAGGACAGGTCGGTTTGGGCTCTGGAAACACCATATATTTT. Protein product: CASSRGQVGLGSGNTIYF.

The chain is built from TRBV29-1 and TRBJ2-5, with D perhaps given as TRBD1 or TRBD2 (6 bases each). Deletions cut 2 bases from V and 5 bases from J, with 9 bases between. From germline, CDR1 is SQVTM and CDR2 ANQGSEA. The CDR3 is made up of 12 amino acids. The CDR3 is CSVEPGAETQYF. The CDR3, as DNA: TGCAGCGTTGAACCGGGGGCGGAGACCCAGTACTTC.

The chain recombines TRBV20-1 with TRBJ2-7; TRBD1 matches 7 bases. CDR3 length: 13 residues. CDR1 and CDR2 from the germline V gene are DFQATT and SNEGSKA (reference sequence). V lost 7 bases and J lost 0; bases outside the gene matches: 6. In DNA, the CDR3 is TGCAGTGTCCCGGACAGGAGCTCCTACGAGCAGTACTTC. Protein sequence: CSVPDRSSYEQYF.

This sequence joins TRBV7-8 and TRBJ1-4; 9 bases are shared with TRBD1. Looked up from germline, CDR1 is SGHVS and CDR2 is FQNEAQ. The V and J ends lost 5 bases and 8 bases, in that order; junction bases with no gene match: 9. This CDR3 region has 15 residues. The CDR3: CASSPSQGAGEKLFF. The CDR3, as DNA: TGTGCCAGCAGCCCGTCACAGGGGGCTGGAGAAAAACTGTTTTTT.